This is a list of T cell receptor beta chains from one sample in a study of shared clonotypes between healthy human individuals. Libraries were prepared by immunoSEQ multiplex PCR; TCRdb keeps only in-frame clonotypes and omits some of them. Of hundreds of thousands of clones in the sample, around 67% were seen once. The sequencing input was memory CD4+ T cells sorted from blood. The receptors here all came from a woman aged 25 to 39 in good health. CDR3s include the opening cysteine and the closing phenylalanine or tryptophan. Each record gives: D gene, V gene, J gene, clone size, CDR3 protein, CDR3 DNA. A D gene is named only where the DNA matches it firmly. Size values are once, few and many counts, or a class for expanded clones, and some rows have none.

d_call: NA; v_call: TRBV10-3; j_call: TRBJ2-7; clone_size: NA; cdr3_aa: CAIRPGTAVSEQYF; cdr3_nt: TGTGCCATCAGACCCGGGACTGCCGTTTCCGAGCAGTACTTC
d_call: NA; v_call: TRBV29-1; j_call: TRBJ1-2; clone_size: once; cdr3_aa: CSVEEGTEISRGYTF; cdr3_nt: TGCAGCGTTGAAGAGGGGACGGAAATTTCTCGAGGCTACACCTTC
d_call: NA; v_call: TRBV11-3; j_call: TRBJ2-3; clone_size: NA; cdr3_aa: CASSPGTGSTDTQYF; cdr3_nt: TGTGCCAGCAGTCCCGGGACCGGAAGCACAGATACGCAGTATTTT
d_call: NA; v_call: TRBV7-9; j_call: TRBJ2-2; clone_size: NA; cdr3_aa: CASSPRSGSDTGELFF; cdr3_nt: TGTGCCAGCAGCCCGAGATCAGGGAGTGACACCGGGGAGCTGTTTTTT
d_call: NA; v_call: TRBV28; j_call: TRBJ1-4; clone_size: NA; cdr3_aa: CASSSTVSPTTNEKLFF; cdr3_nt: TGTGCCAGCAGTTCTACAGTGTCTCCCACAACTAATGAAAAACTGTTTTTT
d_call: TRBD1; v_call: TRBV18; j_call: TRBJ1-1; clone_size: NA; cdr3_aa: CASSPNRGRKLAEAFF; cdr3_nt: TGTGCCAGCTCACCAAACAGGGGGCGCAAACTTGCTGAAGCTTTCTTT
d_call: TRBD1; v_call: TRBV5-1; j_call: TRBJ2-3; clone_size: NA; cdr3_aa: CASSLDRVTDTQYF; cdr3_nt: TGCGCCAGCAGCCTGGACAGGGTCACAGATACGCAGTATTTT
d_call: TRBD2; v_call: TRBV11-1; j_call: TRBJ2-1; clone_size: NA; cdr3_aa: CASSLGSGTRTYNEQFF; cdr3_nt: TGTGCCAGCAGCTTAGGGTCGGGGACTAGGACCTACAATGAGCAGTTCTTC
d_call: NA; v_call: TRBV7-2; j_call: TRBJ1-3; clone_size: NA; cdr3_aa: CASSFRGDPGNTIYF; cdr3_nt: TGTGCCAGCAGTTTTAGGGGGGATCCTGGAAACACCATATATTTT
d_call: NA; v_call: TRBV28; j_call: TRBJ2-1; clone_size: NA; cdr3_aa: CASRSPYGGVGNEQFF; cdr3_nt: TGTGCCAGCAGATCTCCCTATGGCGGGGTGGGGAATGAGCAGTTCTTC
d_call: NA; v_call: TRBV19; j_call: TRBJ2-1; clone_size: NA; cdr3_aa: CASSIVVGTWNEQFF; cdr3_nt: TGTGCCAGTAGTATAGTAGTGGGGACCTGGAATGAGCAGTTCTTC
d_call: TRBD1; v_call: TRBV29-1; j_call: TRBJ1-1; clone_size: NA; cdr3_aa: CSVGYGTAAFF; cdr3_nt: TGCAGCGTTGGGTACGGGACAGCCGCTTTCTTT
d_call: NA; v_call: TRBV5-1; j_call: TRBJ2-2; clone_size: few; cdr3_aa: CASSLGEVSTGELFF; cdr3_nt: TGCGCCAGCAGCTTGGGAGAGGTCAGCACCGGGGAGCTGTTTTTT
d_call: NA; v_call: TRBV29-1; j_call: TRBJ2-3; clone_size: NA; cdr3_aa: CGGETPSTDTQYF; cdr3_nt: TGCGGAGGGGAGACCCCTAGCACAGATACGCAGTATTTT
d_call: NA; v_call: TRBV27; j_call: TRBJ2-5; clone_size: NA; cdr3_aa: CASSFGALEGETQYF; cdr3_nt: TGTGCCAGCAGTTTTGGGGCTCTGGAAGGAGAGACCCAGTACTTC
d_call: TRBD2; v_call: TRBV10-2; j_call: TRBJ2-2; clone_size: NA; cdr3_aa: CASSLRELGELFF; cdr3_nt: TGCGCCAGCAGCCTGCGGGAGCTCGGGGAGCTGTTTTTT
d_call: NA; v_call: TRBV20-1; j_call: TRBJ1-2; clone_size: NA; cdr3_aa: CSASSGVGYTF; cdr3_nt: TGCAGTGCTAGTTCCGGAGTTGGCTACACCTTC
d_call: NA; v_call: TRBV6-6; j_call: TRBJ2-2; clone_size: NA; cdr3_aa: CASGRLGDTGELFF; cdr3_nt: TGTGCCAGCGGCAGACTTGGGGACACCGGGGAGCTGTTTTTT
d_call: NA; v_call: TRBV29-1; j_call: TRBJ2-7; clone_size: few; cdr3_aa: CSVEDRAGTYEQYF; cdr3_nt: TGCAGCGTTGAAGATCGGGCTGGAACCTACGAGCAGTACTTC
d_call: TRBD1; v_call: TRBV4-1; j_call: TRBJ2-3; clone_size: NA; cdr3_aa: CASSKSTGGRSDTQYF; cdr3_nt: TGCGCCAGCAGCAAATCGACAGGGGGACGGTCAGATACGCAGTATTTT
d_call: NA; v_call: TRBV29-1; j_call: TRBJ2-5; clone_size: NA; cdr3_aa: CSVEDSRGTETQYF; cdr3_nt: TGCAGCGTTGAGGATAGTAGGGGAACGGAGACCCAGTACTTC
d_call: NA; v_call: TRBV27; j_call: TRBJ1-4; clone_size: NA; cdr3_aa: CASSPLGAREKLFF; cdr3_nt: TGTGCCAGCAGCCCGCTTGGAGCTAGGGAAAAACTGTTTTTT
d_call: NA; v_call: TRBV5-1; j_call: TRBJ2-3; clone_size: NA; cdr3_aa: CASSLGWGTDTQYF; cdr3_nt: TGCGCCAGCAGCTTGGGGTGGGGCACAGATACGCAGTATTTT
d_call: NA; v_call: TRBV2; j_call: TRBJ2-1; clone_size: NA; cdr3_aa: CASCSLASSHNEQFF; cdr3_nt: TGTGCCAGCTGCAGTCTTGCTAGCTCCCATAATGAGCAGTTCTTC
d_call: NA; v_call: TRBV11-3; j_call: TRBJ2-7; clone_size: NA; cdr3_aa: CASSRGRHGTYEQYF; cdr3_nt: TGTGCCAGCAGCCGGGGTAGACACGGGACCTACGAGCAGTACTTC
d_call: TRBD1; v_call: TRBV5-1; j_call: TRBJ2-2; clone_size: NA; cdr3_aa: CASSLTGGVRTGELFF; cdr3_nt: TGCGCCAGCAGCCTCACAGGGGGCGTAAGAACCGGGGAGCTGTTTTTT